This note documents a single TCR beta chain sequence. Its antigen is not identified. The record originates from a study of vaccination and CD4 T cells after COVID-19. V gave up 6 bases and J gave up 1 base, with 18 bases separating them. The CDR3 contains 16 residues. The treatment was: roughly 10-day PBMC culture with coronavirus spike peptide pools or control peptides (ViraFEST assay). After culture for about ten days, isolation of CD4+ T cells was performed by negative selection. CD4+ T cells that had been cultured provided DNA sequenced with the Oncomine TCR Beta short-read assay. TCRdb passed the PCR reads through MiXCR, listing each CDR3 protein once. The table has more than 20,000 distinct CDR3 sequences, around 48% seen once.

The source material was CD4+ T cells from blood, cultured in vitro. This receptor was taken from a human donor who had recovered from COVID-19. The genes are TRBV12-3 or TRBV12-4 and TRBJ1-1; D possibly corresponds to TRBD1 (6 bases). CDR3 nucleotides: TGTGCCAGCAGATCCGGGACACGGACGTCGAACACTGAAGCTTTCTTT. Its translation: CASRSGTRTSNTEAFF.